This T cell receptor (beta chain) was obtained from a study of control samples from healthy donors and cancer patients. V gave up 5 bases and J gave up 0 bases, with 20 bases separating them. Germline CDR1 and CDR2: MNHEY and SVGEGT. The CDR3 sequence is 18 residues long. Libraries were prepared by immunoSEQ multiplex PCR; TCRdb keeps only in-frame clonotypes and omits some of them. The data contain more than 75,000 clones, around 90% of them singletons. This clonotype was sampled from a woman aged 55-69 years with head and neck cancer. Input material: PBMCs. This chain uses TRBV6-2 or TRBV6-3 with TRBJ1-5; D is undetermined. CDR3 loop: CASSPLFGTGYSNQPQHF. DNA of the CDR3: TGTGCCAGCAGTCCCCTGTTCGGCACTGGTTATAGCAATCAGCCCCAGCATTTT.